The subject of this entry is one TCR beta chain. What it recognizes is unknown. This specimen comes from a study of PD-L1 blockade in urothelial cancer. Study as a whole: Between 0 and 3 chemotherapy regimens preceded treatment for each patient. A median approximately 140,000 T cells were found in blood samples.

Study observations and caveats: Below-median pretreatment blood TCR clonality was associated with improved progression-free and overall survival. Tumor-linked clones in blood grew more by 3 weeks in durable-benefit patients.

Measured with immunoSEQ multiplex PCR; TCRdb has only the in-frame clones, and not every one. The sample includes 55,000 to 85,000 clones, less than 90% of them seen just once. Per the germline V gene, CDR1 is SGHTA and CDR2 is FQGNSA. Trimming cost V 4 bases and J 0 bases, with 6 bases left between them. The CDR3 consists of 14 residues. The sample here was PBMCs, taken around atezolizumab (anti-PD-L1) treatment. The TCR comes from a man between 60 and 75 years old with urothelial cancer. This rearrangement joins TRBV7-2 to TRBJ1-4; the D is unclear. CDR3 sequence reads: CASSSSSTNEKLFF. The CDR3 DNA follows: TGTGCCAGCAGCTCCAGTTCAACTAATGAAAAACTGTTTTTT. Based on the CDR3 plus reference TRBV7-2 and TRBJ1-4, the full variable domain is GAGVSQSPSNKVTEKGKDVELRCDPISGHTALYWYRQSLGQGLEFLIYFQGNSAPDKSGLPSDRFSAERTGGSVSTLTIQRTQQEDSAVYLCASSSSSTNEKLFFGSGTQLSVL.